The rows below give T cell receptor beta chains drawn from one sample of a study of blood T cell repertoires in COVID-19. Produced via immunoSEQ multiplex PCR; TCRdb's table is partial and in-frame only. The data show roughly 340,000 clones, 90% to 95% seen once. Sequencing input: peripheral blood. The receptor set was obtained from a woman aged 18-29 years who had recovered from COVID-19. CDR3s include the opening cysteine and the closing phenylalanine or tryptophan. D genes are given only for firm matches. Some rows mark clone size as missing; the rest say once, few, many or name a class of expanded clone.

v_gene: TRBV7-8
j_gene: TRBJ1-4
abundance: NA
d_gene: TRBD1
CDR3aa: CASSLVPNRGRGEKLFF
CDR3nt: TGTGCCAGCAGCTTAGTGCCGAACAGGGGGCGAGGTGAAAAACTGTTTTTT

v_gene: TRBV13
j_gene: TRBJ2-6
abundance: NA
d_gene: NA
CDR3aa: CASSLAPSRGDSGANVLTF
CDR3nt: TGTGCCAGCAGCTTAGCGCCCTCACGCGGGGACTCTGGGGCCAACGTCCTGACTTTC

v_gene: TRBV7-2
j_gene: TRBJ1-1
abundance: NA
d_gene: TRBD1
CDR3aa: CASSPPGTGVRGTEAFF
CDR3nt: TGTGCCAGCAGCCCGCCCGGGACAGGGGTGAGGGGCACTGAAGCTTTCTTT

v_gene: TRBV11-3
j_gene: TRBJ1-1
abundance: NA
d_gene: TRBD1
CDR3aa: CASSSDRGLSTEAFF
CDR3nt: TGTGCCAGCAGCTCGGACAGGGGTTTAAGCACTGAAGCTTTCTTT

v_gene: TRBV11-3
j_gene: TRBJ2-2
abundance: NA
d_gene: TRBD2
CDR3aa: CASSFGPTSGRPSPTGELFF
CDR3nt: TGTGCCAGCAGCTTCGGTCCGACTAGCGGGAGGCCTAGCCCAACCGGGGAGCTGTTTTTT

v_gene: TRBV7-2
j_gene: TRBJ2-1
abundance: NA
d_gene: TRBD2
CDR3aa: CASSLVAGAAYNEQFF
CDR3nt: TGTGCCAGCAGCTTAGTAGCGGGAGCGGCCTACAATGAGCAGTTCTTC

v_gene: TRBV5-1
j_gene: TRBJ2-5
abundance: NA
d_gene: TRBD1
CDR3aa: CASSYGQDQETQYF
CDR3nt: TGCGCCAGCAGCTACGGACAGGACCAAGAGACCCAGTACTTC

v_gene: TRBV5-4
j_gene: TRBJ1-2
abundance: NA
d_gene: TRBD1
CDR3aa: CASSSPRWTGGGYTF
CDR3nt: TGTGCCAGCAGCTCGCCCCGGTGGACAGGGGGAGGCTACACCTTC

v_gene: TRBV7-8
j_gene: TRBJ2-5
abundance: NA
d_gene: NA
CDR3aa: CASSLSRVETQYF
CDR3nt: TGTGCCAGCAGCTTATCCCGCGTGGAGACCCAGTACTTC

v_gene: TRBV7-2
j_gene: TRBJ2-5
abundance: NA
d_gene: TRBD2
CDR3aa: CASSSRTSGRATETQYF
CDR3nt: TGTGCCAGCAGCTCCCGGACTAGCGGGAGGGCCACAGAGACCCAGTACTTC

v_gene: TRBV5-4
j_gene: TRBJ1-1
abundance: NA
d_gene: TRBD1
CDR3aa: CASRRDRYTEAFF
CDR3nt: TGTGCCAGCAGGCGGGACAGATACACTGAAGCTTTCTTT

v_gene: TRBV24-1
j_gene: TRBJ1-1
abundance: NA
d_gene: NA
CDR3aa: CATSGGPNTEAFF
CDR3nt: TGTGCCACCAGTGGTGGGCCAAACACTGAAGCTTTCTTT

v_gene: TRBV20-1
j_gene: TRBJ1-1
abundance: NA
d_gene: NA
CDR3aa: CSALSRAEAFF
CDR3nt: TGCAGTGCCCTATCCCGGGCTGAAGCTTTCTTT

v_gene: TRBV21-1
j_gene: TRBJ2-6
abundance: few
d_gene: NA
CDR3aa: CASSKETGTGANVLTF
CDR3nt: TGTGCCAGCAGCAAAGAGACAGGGACTGGGGCCAACGTCCTGACTTTC

v_gene: TRBV7-2
j_gene: TRBJ1-4
abundance: NA
d_gene: NA
CDR3aa: CASSWGMNEKLFF
CDR3nt: TGTGCCAGCAGCTGGGGCATGAATGAAAAACTGTTTTTT

v_gene: TRBV2
j_gene: TRBJ1-5
abundance: NA
d_gene: NA
CDR3aa: CASRADYRVDQPQHF
CDR3nt: TGTGCCAGCAGGGCGGACTACCGGGTAGATCAGCCCCAGCATTTT

v_gene: TRBV24-1
j_gene: TRBJ2-1
abundance: NA
d_gene: TRBD2
CDR3aa: CATSDQIAGASYNEQFF
CDR3nt: TGTGCCACCAGTGATCAAATAGCGGGAGCCTCCTACAATGAGCAGTTCTTC

v_gene: TRBV12-5
j_gene: TRBJ1-1
abundance: once
d_gene: NA
CDR3aa: CASGLRGTEAFF
CDR3nt: TGTGCTAGTGGTTTGAGGGGGACTGAAGCTTTCTTT

v_gene: TRBV7-8
j_gene: TRBJ2-2
abundance: NA
d_gene: NA
CDR3aa: CASSPVIGTNTGELFF
CDR3nt: TGTGCCAGCAGCCCAGTTATCGGGACGAACACCGGGGAGCTGTTTTTT

v_gene: TRBV7-9
j_gene: TRBJ1-3
abundance: NA
d_gene: NA
CDR3aa: CASSIEGFSGNTIYF
CDR3nt: TGTGCCAGCAGTATTGAGGGCTTTTCTGGAAACACCATATATTTT

v_gene: TRBV24-1
j_gene: TRBJ2-3
abundance: NA
d_gene: TRBD2
CDR3aa: CATSDGTSGTQYF
CDR3nt: TGTGCCACCAGTGACGGGACTAGCGGAACGCAGTATTTT

v_gene: TRBV12-5
j_gene: TRBJ2-5
abundance: NA
d_gene: NA
CDR3aa: CASGHSQETQYF
CDR3nt: TGTGCTAGTGGTCATAGCCAAGAGACCCAGTACTTC

v_gene: TRBV7-9
j_gene: TRBJ2-3
abundance: NA
d_gene: NA
CDR3aa: CASSLATSTDTQYF
CDR3nt: TGTGCCAGCAGCTTAGCGACTAGCACAGATACGCAGTATTTT

v_gene: TRBV18
j_gene: TRBJ2-6
abundance: NA
d_gene: NA
CDR3aa: CASSPNSGANVLTF
CDR3nt: TGTGCCAGCTCACCTAACTCTGGGGCCAACGTCCTGACTTTC

v_gene: TRBV19
j_gene: TRBJ2-1
abundance: NA
d_gene: TRBD2
CDR3aa: CASSLLAGIEQFF
CDR3nt: TGTGCCAGTAGTCTCTTAGCGGGAATAGAGCAGTTCTTC

v_gene: TRBV13
j_gene: TRBJ1-1
abundance: NA
d_gene: NA
CDR3aa: CASSFTGQIGDKGSMNTEAFF
CDR3nt: TGTGCCAGCAGCTTTACGGGACAAATAGGGGATAAAGGGAGTATGAACACTGAAGCTTTCTTT

v_gene: TRBV11-2
j_gene: TRBJ2-3
abundance: NA
d_gene: TRBD2
CDR3aa: CASSIFGLAGGRTDTQYF
CDR3nt: TGTGCCAGCAGCATCTTCGGACTAGCGGGAGGTCGGACAGATACGCAGTATTTT